The 28 T cell receptor beta chains presented below share a single source sample, sequenced in a study of long-term antiretroviral therapy in people with HIV. With survey level as its setting, the immunoSEQ assay was v3.0. Produced via immunoSEQ multiplex PCR; TCRdb's table is partial and in-frame only. The sample has about 39,000 clones, 70% to 90% seen once. The specimen was unsorted PBMCs, collected 1.2 years after starting antiretroviral therapy. These receptor sequences come from a woman aged 45-65 years with HIV.

This chain uses TRBV7-9 with TRBJ2-7; D tentatively fits TRBD1 or TRBD2 (5 bases each). Trimming shortened V by 1 base and J by 5 bases, and 18 bases separated the two germline ends. Looked up from germline, CDR1 is SEHNR and CDR2 is FQNEAQ (reference sequence). The CDR3 length is 16 residues. CDR3 in amino acids: CASSLGSKGTAHEQYF. The CDR3 nucleotides read TGTGCCAGCAGCTTAGGAAGCAAAGGGACGGCTCACGAGCAGTACTTC. Full variable domain (missing parts from reference TRBV7-9 and TRBJ2-7): DTGVSQNPRHKITKRGQNVTFRCDPISEHNRLYWYRQTLGQGPEFLTYFQNEAQLEKSRLLSDRFSAERPKGSFSTLEIQRTEQGDSAMYLCASSLGSKGTAHEQYFGPGTRLTVT.

This clone was seen once. Here the CDR3 DNA reads TGTGCCATCAGTGATTCCCCGAGGAGCAATCAGCCCCAGCATTTT. Amino acids: CAISDSPRSNQPQHF. This sequence joins TRBV10-3 and TRBJ1-5, with D unresolved. V was pared by 3 bases and J by 1 base, with 10 bases between. The CDR3 sequence is 15 residues long. Germline V gene sequence: CDR1 ENHRY, CDR2 SYGVKD.

The rearrangement links TRBV5-6 to TRBJ1-1; the D gene is possibly TRBD1 (6 bases). Germline V CDR1 and CDR2: SGHDT, YYEEEE. This CDR3 region has 14 residues. V was cut by 4 bases and J by 4 bases, with 14 bases left in between. In DNA, the CDR3 is TGTGCCAGCAGCATACAGGGTCGGGGCACTGAAGCTTTCTTT. Its translation: CASSIQGRGTEAFF.

J is TRBJ1-2 and V is TRBV29-1; no definite D call. The CDR3 is 9 amino acids. In germline, CDR1 is SQVTM, CDR2 ANQGSEA. V gave up 4 bases and J gave up 6 bases, with 3 bases separating them. CDR3 sequence reads: CSVVDGYTF. The DNA of the CDR3 is TGCAGCGTTGTCGATGGCTACACCTTC.

J is TRBJ1-2 and V is TRBV7-3, with D unresolved. The CDR3 length is 18 residues. Per germline, CDR1 SGHTA and CDR2 FQGTGA. Trimming removed 0 bases from V and 1 base from J, with 18 bases in between. In nucleotides, the CDR3 is TGTGCCAGCAGCTTAACGCCTCTGCAGTCTATATTTAACTATGGCTACACCTTC. It codes for CASSLTPLQSIFNYGYTF.

This clone appeared a single time. V usage is TRBV6-6 and J usage is TRBJ1-4, with D uncertain. Trimming shortened V by 8 bases and J by 5 bases, and 6 bases separated the two germline ends. The CDR3 has 11 amino acids. Germline assignment: CDR1 MNHNY and CDR2 SVGAGI (reference sequence). The CDR3 sequence is CASEENEKLFF. Written as DNA, the CDR3 is TGTGCCAGCGAGGAAAATGAAAAACTGTTTTTT.

The chain links TRBV18 to TRBJ2-2, with TRBD2 matching over 14 bases. Germline-derived CDR1 and CDR2 are KGHSH and LQKENI. The CDR3 is made up of 19 amino acids. Trimming removed 0 bases from V and 3 bases from J; junction bases left unmatched: 6. This CDR3 is CASSPPRGLAGDHTGELFF. CDR3 nucleotide sequence: TGTGCCAGCTCACCACCCCGGGGACTAGCGGGGGACCACACCGGGGAGCTGTTTTTT.

The chain's CDR3 is CASSPDGPSYEQYF. The CDR3 bases are TGTGCCAGCAGCCCGGACGGGCCCTCCTACGAGCAGTACTTC. The V gene is TRBV11-2, the J gene TRBJ2-7; D not certain. The length of the CDR3 is 14 residues. CDR1 is SGHAT, CDR2 FQNNGV, per germline. V was shortened by 5 bases and J by 0 bases, with 11 bases between the two germline ends.

A remark on this clone: Germline is not matched at one junction end, which may reflect a read error. The chain uses TRBV7-7 and TRBJ2-5; 12 nucleotides line up with TRBD1. Germline CDR1 is SSHAT and CDR2 is FNYEAQ (reference sequence). The CDR3 spans 15 residues. The CDR3 bases are TGTGCTAGCAGCCGTCCGGGACAGGGGGCCGGGACCCAGTACTTC. Its translation is CASSRPGQGAGTQYF.

This clone was seen a single time. This sequence joins TRBV2 and TRBJ2-1; D ambiguous. Germline CDR1 is SNHLY and CDR2 is FYNNEI. V was cut by 5 bases and J by 4 bases, with 3 bases left in between. The CDR3 sequence is 11 residues long. The CDR3 here is CASSPYNEQFF. The CDR3 DNA reads TGTGCCAGCAGTCCGTACAATGAGCAGTTCTTC.

This chain connects TRBV4-2 to TRBJ1-1, with TRBD1 as a possible D gene (5 bases). CDR3 length equals 15 residues. Germline V lookup: CDR1 LGHNA, CDR2 YNFKEQ. Trimming removed 1 base at V and 4 bases at J, with 13 bases between. CDR3 protein: CASSQGDGGVTEAFF. In DNA form, the CDR3 reads TGTGCCAGCAGCCAAGGGGATGGGGGGGTCACTGAAGCTTTCTTT.

This chain connects TRBV30 to TRBJ2-1; maybe TRBD1 (5 bases). CDR1 is GTSNPN, CDR2 SVGIG, per germline (reference sequence). Trimming removed 1 base from V and 4 bases from J, with 11 bases in between. This CDR3 spans 14 amino acids. CDR3 residues: CAWSEGLGYNEQFF. The DNA of the CDR3 is TGTGCCTGGAGTGAGGGGTTAGGGTACAATGAGCAGTTCTTC.

The chain couples TRBV7-9 to TRBJ1-4, with 7 bases matching TRBD1. Germline CDR1 and CDR2: SEHNR and FQNEAQ (reference sequence). This CDR3 has 16 residues. The V segment lost 1 base and the J segment 1 base; nucleotides outside the gene matches: 3. The CDR3 bases are TGTGCCAGCAGCTTAGGGGACAGTTTAACTAATGAAAAACTGTTTTTT. This codes for CASSLGDSLTNEKLFF. The entire variable domain, with the rest obtained from reference TRBV7-9 and TRBJ1-4, is as follows: DTGVSQNPRHKITKRGQNVTFRCDPISEHNRLYWYRQTLGQGPEFLTYFQNEAQLEKSRLLSDRFSAERPKGSFSTLEIQRTEQGDSAMYLCASSLGDSLTNEKLFFGSGTQLSVL.

V usage is TRBV14 and J usage is TRBJ2-3; 13 bases match TRBD2. CDR3 size: 17 residues. The trim removed 3 bases at V and 1 base at J, leaving 4 bases unmatched. Germline assignment: CDR1 SGHDN and CDR2 FVKESK. The CDR3 DNA reads TGTGCCAGCAGCCATCGGACTAGCGGGGGCCGCACAGATACGCAGTATTTT. Its protein product is CASSHRTSGGRTDTQYF.

The rearrangement uses TRBV21-1 and TRBJ1-5; TRBD1, as called in the table, went unchecked against the DNA. TRBV21-1 is assigned pseudogene status. This CDR3 has 13 residues. Here the CDR3 DNA reads TGTGCCAGCAGCAATAGGGGATGTCAGCCCCAGCATTTT. Translation: CASSNRGCQPQHF.

The V and J genes are TRBV7-6 and TRBJ1-3; D remains unclear. The CDR3 covers 16 residues. V was clipped by 5 bases and J by 6 bases, with 20 bases between them. CDR1 is SGHVS and CDR2 is FNYEAQ in the germline V gene. The CDR3: CASSPETASLVNTIYF. In nucleotides, the CDR3 is TGTGCCAGCAGCCCAGAGACGGCGAGCCTCGTAAACACCATATATTTT.

This chain joins TRBV6-6 and TRBJ1-5, with D hard to call. Between the trimmed V and J ends, which lost 6 bases and 4 bases, there was a span of 10 bases. The CDR3 totals 13 residues. From germline, CDR1 is MNHNY and CDR2 SVGAGI (reference sequence). For the CDR3, the DNA is TGTGCCAGCAGCTCCGATGGTAATCAGCCCCAGCATTTT. Translated: CASSSDGNQPQHF.

The chain joins TRBV11-2 to TRBJ2-3; 7 bases agree with TRBD2. V was pared by 3 bases and J by 4 bases, with 4 bases of the junction left unmatched. The CDR3 is 14 residues long. Germline assignment: CDR1 SGHAT and CDR2 FQNNGV. CDR3 loop: CASSLGGGADTQYF. CDR3 nucleotides: TGTGCCAGCAGCTTGGGTGGGGGGGCAGATACGCAGTATTTT.

V usage is TRBV29-1 and J usage is TRBJ2-1; 8 bases are a match to TRBD2. The CDR3 has 13 residues. Trimming cost V 4 bases and J 6 bases; bases outside gene matches: 5. Germline V gene lookup returns CDR1 SQVTM and CDR2 ANQGSEA. The CDR3 loop reads CSVAAGDPNEQFF. The CDR3 coding sequence is TGCAGCGTTGCAGCGGGGGACCCCAATGAGCAGTTCTTC.

The rearrangement uses TRBV4-1 and TRBJ2-7; D may correspond to TRBD1 or TRBD2 (5 bases each). The V end was cut by 1 base, the J end by 3 bases, with 13 bases between. Germline-derived CDR1 and CDR2 are MGHRA and YSYEKL. The CDR3 runs 15 residues. For the CDR3, the DNA is TGCGCCAGCAGCCAAGCAACGGGGACGAGCTACGAGCAGTACTTC. It codes for CASSQATGTSYEQYF.

J is TRBJ2-1 and V is TRBV5-6; possible D gene TRBD1, 5 bases. Trimming took 2 bases from V and 2 from J, leaving 8 bases between them. Germline V gene sequence: CDR1 SGHDT, CDR2 YYEEEE. This CDR3 is built from 14 residues. This CDR3 reads CASSFVRAYNEQFF. The DNA of the CDR3 is TGTGCCAGCAGCTTTGTCAGGGCCTACAATGAGCAGTTCTTC.

The CDR3 sequence: CASSRQGNQPQHF. In DNA form, the CDR3 reads TGTGCCAGCAGCCGACAGGGAAATCAGCCCCAGCATTTT. V and J are TRBV11-1 and TRBJ1-5, with 7 bases fitting TRBD1. CDR1 is SGHAT, CDR2 FQDESV, per germline (reference sequence). The J segment lost 4 bases and the V segment lost 5 bases, leaving 2 bases of the junction unmatched. This CDR3 comprises 13 residues.

The gene calls are TRBV6-5 and TRBJ2-7, with 7 positions matching TRBD2. Germline CDR1 reads MNHEY; CDR2 reads SVGAGI. CDR3 length: 16 residues. Trimming cost V 2 bases and J 1 base; bases outside gene matches: 8. The CDR3 loop is CASSYGGGSLSYEQYF. As DNA, the CDR3 is TGTGCCAGCAGTTACGGGGGGGGAAGCCTGTCCTACGAGCAGTACTTC.

V is TRBV14 and J is TRBJ2-2; D is unresolved. CDR1 and CDR2 (germline): SGHDN, FVKESK. Trimming left V 1 base short and J 4 bases short, with 10 bases between. This CDR3 is built from 15 residues. CDR3 region: CASSQVLSSTGELFF. DNA for the CDR3: TGTGCCAGCAGCCAAGTTCTATCCTCCACCGGGGAGCTGTTTTTT.

This clone was found once. V and J are TRBV6-6 and TRBJ2-2; TRBD1 agrees at 7 bases. Per the germline V gene, CDR1 is MNHNY and CDR2 is SVGAGI (reference sequence). The CDR3 sequence is 14 residues long. The V gene end was trimmed by 8 bases and the J gene end by 0 bases; junction bases not matched to a gene: 3. DNA for the CDR3: TGTGCCAGCCTAACAGGGGCGAACACCGGGGAGCTGTTTTTT. Its translation: CASLTGANTGELFF.

The chain joins TRBV5-1 to TRBJ2-2; D perhaps matches TRBD2 (6 bases). This CDR3 is built from 14 residues. Trimming stripped 0 bases from V and 6 bases from J, with 9 bases between. Germline CDR1 reads SGHRS; CDR2 reads YFSETQ. CDR3 protein: CASSLERLAGELFF. The DNA of the CDR3 is TGCGCCAGCAGCTTGGAGCGACTAGCCGGGGAGCTGTTTTTT. Complete variable domain (other parts from reference TRBV5-1 and TRBJ2-2): KAGVTQTPRYLIKTRGQQVTLSCSPISGHRSVSWYQQTPGQGLQFLFEYFSETQRNKGNFPGRFSGRQFSNSRSEMNVSTLELGDSALYLCASSLERLAGELFFGEGSRLTVL.

This rearrangement joins TRBV2 to TRBJ1-1; D gene ambiguous. The CDR3 is made up of 12 amino acids. V lost 7 bases to trimming and J lost 1 base, with 7 bases between them. The V gene's germline CDR1 is SNHLY and CDR2 FYNNEI. This CDR3 is CASTWGNTEAFF. The CDR3 nucleotides are TGTGCCAGCACTTGGGGGAACACTGAAGCTTTCTTT.

The CDR3 loop reads CASSEVAGAGSSYNEQFF. The CDR3 bases are TGTGCCAGTAGTGAGGTAGCGGGGGCCGGTAGCTCCTACAATGAGCAGTTCTTC. V usage is TRBV19 and J usage is TRBJ2-1; TRBD2 aligns across 9 bases. The CDR3 runs to 18 residues. Germline CDR1 and CDR2: LNHDA and SQIVND (reference sequence). The junction had 11 bases not matched to a gene; V was cut back by 5 bases and J by 0 bases.